The source of this T cell receptor (beta chain) is a study of OX40 agonist ivuxolimab in advanced cancers. Study in general: Every 2 weeks, patients got intravenous ivuxolimab at one of six dose levels (0.01-10 mg/kg). Study-wide results and limits: Near-lowest levels of clonal expansion characterized partial responders at 0.1-3.0 mg/kg. Some nonresponders also had low normalized T-cell clonal expansion.

Notes on this clone: What it binds is unknown.

The data were produced by immunoSEQ multiplex PCR, yet TCRdb's version contains in-frame clones alone and is incomplete. The table shows fewer than 55,000 clones, with over 75% occurring only once. The TCR was taken from an adult with an advanced solid tumor such as melanoma, head and neck, liver or kidney cancer. Sequences were derived from CD4+ or CD8+ T cells sorted from blood, sampled in a trial of the OX40 agonist ivuxolimab.

The CDR3 coding sequence is TGTGCCAGCAGTGAGCCTGGTGGGGGCAGCAACTCTGGAAACACCATATATTTT. Translating it yields CASSEPGGGSNSGNTIYF. The rearrangement links TRBV6-1 to TRBJ1-3; D is possibly TRBD1 (6 bases). The CDR3 contains 18 residues. The germline V gene encodes CDR1 MNHNS and CDR2 SASEGT. The V and J ends lost 3 bases and 0 bases respectively, with 18 bases between them.